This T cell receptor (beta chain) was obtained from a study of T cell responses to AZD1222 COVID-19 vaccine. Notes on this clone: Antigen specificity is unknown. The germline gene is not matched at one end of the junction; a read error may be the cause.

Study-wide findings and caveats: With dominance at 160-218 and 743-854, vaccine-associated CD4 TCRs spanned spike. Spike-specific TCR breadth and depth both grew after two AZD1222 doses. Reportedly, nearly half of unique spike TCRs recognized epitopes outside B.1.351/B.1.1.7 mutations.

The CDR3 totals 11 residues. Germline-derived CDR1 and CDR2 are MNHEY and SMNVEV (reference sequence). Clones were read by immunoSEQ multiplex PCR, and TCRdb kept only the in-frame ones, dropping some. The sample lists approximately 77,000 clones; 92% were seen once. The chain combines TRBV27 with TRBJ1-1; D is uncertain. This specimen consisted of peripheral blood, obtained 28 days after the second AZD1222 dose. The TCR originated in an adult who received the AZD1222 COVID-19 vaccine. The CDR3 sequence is CASSLFPRRDF. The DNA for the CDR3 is TGTGCCAGCAGTTTATTCCCTCGGAGGGATTTT.